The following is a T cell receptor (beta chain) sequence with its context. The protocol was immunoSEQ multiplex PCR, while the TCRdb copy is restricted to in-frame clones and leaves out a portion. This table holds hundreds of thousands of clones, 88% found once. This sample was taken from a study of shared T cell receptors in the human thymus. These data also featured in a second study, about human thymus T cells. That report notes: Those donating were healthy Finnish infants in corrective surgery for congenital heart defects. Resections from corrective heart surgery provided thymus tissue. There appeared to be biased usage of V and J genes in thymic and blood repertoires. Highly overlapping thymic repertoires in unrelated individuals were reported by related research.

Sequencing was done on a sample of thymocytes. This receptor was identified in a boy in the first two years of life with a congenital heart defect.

The CDR3 reads CASSPRDRIHTDTQYF. CDR3 nucleotide sequence: TGTGCCAGCAGCCCTAGGGACAGAATTCACACAGATACGCAGTATTTT. J is TRBJ2-3 and V is TRBV5-8; 7 bases fit TRBD1. V was pared by 4 bases and J by 2 bases, with 10 bases of the junction left unmatched. CDR3 length: 16 amino acids. Germline values: CDR1 SGHTS, CDR2 YDEGEE.